This TCR beta chain stems from a study of cytomegalovirus exposure and HLA in healthy donors. For the study at large: Unique TCRs from HLA-typed donors, about 85 million of them, were held in an early data release.

PCR primers comprised 60 Vbeta and 13 Jbeta primers. Only in-frame clones appear in the TCRdb table, and some are missing; sequencing was by immunoSEQ multiplex PCR. This table holds approximately 100,000 clones, 84% found once. General study points: Sequencing had likely introduced a cluster of highly shared sequence variants as an artifact.

On this clone itself: Its antigen remains unknown.

Germline V gene lookup returns CDR1 MRHNA and CDR2 SNTAGT. The CDR3 runs 14 residues. V lost 4 bases, J lost 4 bases, and 5 bases stayed unmatched. The rearrangement links TRBV6-4 to TRBJ2-3; 7 nucleotides line up with TRBD2. This TCR was recovered from a woman under 30 in good health and CMV-seronegative. Sequencing was done on a sample of PBMCs. The CDR3 nucleotides read TGTGCCAGCAGTGCGGGGGGACTCCCAGATACGCAGTATTTT. Amino acid sequence: CASSAGGLPDTQYF.